Below are 26 T cell receptor beta chains sequenced from a single sample in a study of shared T cell receptors in the human thymus. The method was immunoSEQ multiplex PCR; TCRdb's version includes in-frame clones alone and lacks a portion of them. The sample contains 650,000 to 950,000 clones, approximately 83% of which appear only once. The same sample was also studied in work on human thymus T cells.

Sequencing was carried out using thymocytes. These receptors were obtained from a girl under three years old with a congenital heart defect.

The chain is built from TRBV7-6 and TRBJ2-2; TRBD1 aligns across 9 bases. This CDR3 contains 16 residues. CDR1 SGHVS and CDR2 FNYEAQ come from the germline V gene. The ends lost 3 bases at V and 4 bases at J; junction bases unmatched: 6. The DNA of the CDR3 is TGTGCCAGCAGCTTCTCCGGGACAGGGTCCACCGGGGAGCTGTTTTTT. Translating it yields CASSFSGTGSTGELFF. The whole variable domain, filled in from reference TRBV7-6 and TRBJ2-2, reads GAGVSQSPRYKVTKRGQDVALRCDPISGHVSLYWYRQALGQGPEFLTYFNYEAQQDKSGLPNDRFSAERPEGSISTLTIQRTEQRDSAMYRCASSFSGTGSTGELFFGEGSRLTVL.

The chain has TRBV18 and TRBJ1-5; tentatively, D is TRBD1 (5 bases). The CDR3 length is 17 residues. Germline V gene data show CDR1 as KGHSH and CDR2 as LQKENI. The V and J ends lost 2 bases and 2 bases respectively, with 16 bases between them. CDR3 loop: CASSPWPGQYGNQPQHF. In DNA form, the CDR3 reads TGTGCCAGCTCACCATGGCCAGGGCAGTATGGCAATCAGCCCCAGCATTTT.

The count of this clone is one. The rearrangement uses TRBV5-1 and TRBJ2-2; 10 bases align to TRBD1. CDR1 is SGHRS, CDR2 YFSETQ, per germline. Trimming took 3 bases from V and 7 from J; bases not matched to a gene: 9. The CDR3 loop spans 16 amino acids. This chain's CDR3 is CASSWRGQGSHGELFF. CDR3 DNA sequence: TGCGCCAGCAGCTGGAGGGGACAGGGGAGTCACGGGGAGCTGTTTTTT.

This clone was seen a handful of times. DNA for the CDR3: TGTGCCAGCAGCTTGGGTCGAGAAAATAGCAATCAGCCCCAGCATTTT. It yields the protein CASSLGRENSNQPQHF. J is TRBJ1-5 and V is TRBV5-6; D call uncertain. With 0 bases removed from V and 0 bases from J, the gap between germline ends came to 10 bases. The CDR3 has 16 amino acids. In germline, CDR1 is SGHDT, CDR2 YYEEEE.

The chain links TRBV30 to TRBJ1-1; the D gene is possibly TRBD1 (5 bases). V shed 0 bases and J shed 0 bases, with 11 bases lying between them. CDR3 length: 15 residues. CDR1 and CDR2 from the germline V gene are GTSNPN and SVGIG (reference sequence). Here the CDR3 reads CAWSVLGGVNTEAFF. The CDR3 DNA reads TGTGCCTGGAGTGTTCTTGGAGGGGTGAACACTGAAGCTTTCTTT.

Notes on this clone: The junction differs from germline at one of its ends, possibly a read error. V is TRBV2 and J is TRBJ1-3; TRBD1 aligns across 7 bases. The germline V gene encodes CDR1 SNHLY and CDR2 FYNNEI. The CDR3 covers 14 residues. DNA of the CDR3: TGTGCCAGCCGTGACAGGGCAGGTGGAAACACCATATATTTT. Translation: CASRDRAGGNTIYF. The complete variable domain, with remaining parts taken from reference TRBV2 and TRBJ1-3, reads EPEVTQTPSHQVTQMGQEVILRCVPISNHLYFYWYRQILGQKVEFLVSFYNNEISEKSEIFDDQFSVERPDGSNFTLKIRSTKLEDSAMYFCASRDRAGGNTIYFGEGSWLTVV.

The rearrangement uses TRBV18 and TRBJ1-2; TRBD1 matches at 8 bases. Germline V gene lookup returns CDR1 KGHSH and CDR2 LQKENI. The CDR3 length is 15 residues. V dropped 1 base and J dropped 6; count of bases not matched to a gene: 7. The CDR3 DNA follows: TGTGCCAGCTCACCACGGACAGGGTGCGTTGATGGCTACACCTTC. Protein sequence: CASSPRTGCVDGYTF. Variable domain in full (rest from reference TRBV18 and TRBJ1-2): NAGVMQNPRHLVRRRGQEARLRCSPMKGHSHVYWYRQLPEEGLKFMVYLQKENIIDESGMPKERFSAEFPKEGPSILRIQQVVRGDSAAYFCASSPRTGCVDGYTFGSGTRLTVV.

The chain is built from TRBV5-1 and TRBJ2-1; 13 bases are shared with TRBD2. With 3 bases clipped from V and 6 bases from J, the junction kept 6 bases outside the gene matches. The germline V gene encodes CDR1 SGHRS and CDR2 YFSETQ. This CDR3 has 16 amino acids. The CDR3 reads CASSWTLAGGLNEQFF. The CDR3 region has the DNA TGCGCCAGCAGCTGGACACTAGCGGGGGGGCTCAATGAGCAGTTCTTC.

The chain carries TRBV7-6 and TRBJ2-1; the match to TRBD2 covers 12 bases. The CDR3 runs to 18 residues. Germline CDR1 reads SGHVS; CDR2 reads FNYEAQ. Unmatched junction bases numbered 9, after V lost 1 base and J lost 5 bases. CDR3 in amino acids: CASSLDRLAGGRDNEQFF. The CDR3 nucleotides read TGTGCCAGCAGCTTAGATCGGCTAGCGGGGGGGCGGGACAATGAGCAGTTCTTC.

The chain combines TRBV4-1 with TRBJ2-3, with 13 bases matching TRBD2. CDR3 size: 19 residues. V dropped 3 bases and J dropped 2; count of bases not matched to a gene: 11. Germline CDR1 is MGHRA and CDR2 is YSYEKL. In DNA, the CDR3 is TGCGCCAGCAGCCACCCCCCGAGAACTAGCGGGGGGGACACAGATACGCAGTATTTT. Protein sequence: CASSHPPRTSGGDTDTQYF.

This chain connects TRBV11-2 to TRBJ2-1, with TRBD2 as a possible D gene (6 bases). Per the germline V gene, CDR1 is SGHAT and CDR2 is FQNNGV. V shed 5 bases and J shed 3 bases, with 14 bases lying between them. This CDR3 is 15 amino acids long. The CDR3 coding sequence is TGTGCCAGCAGCCCTTTAGAGGGAGGCTACAATGAGCAGTTCTTC. Its translation is CASSPLEGGYNEQFF.

This clone was seen a handful of times. The J gene is TRBJ2-7, the V gene TRBV5-5; 7 nucleotides match TRBD1. The germline V gene has CDR1 SGHKS and CDR2 YYEKEE (reference sequence). V lost 0 bases, J lost 3 bases, and 9 bases stayed unmatched. This CDR3 spans 16 amino acids. The CDR3 bases are TGTGCCAGCAGCTTGGTAGGGACAGTGATGGACTACGAGCAGTACTTC. It encodes CASSLVGTVMDYEQYF.

CDR3 region: CASSLSLAGQQYF. As DNA, the CDR3 is TGTGCCAGCAGTTTATCCCTAGCTGGGCAGCAGTACTTC. The V call is TRBV27, the J call TRBJ2-7; TRBD2 might be the D (5 bases). V gave up 0 bases and J gave up 8 bases, with 11 bases separating them. This CDR3 is 13 amino acids long. Germline-derived CDR1 and CDR2 are MNHEY and SMNVEV (reference sequence).

V usage is TRBV28 and J usage is TRBJ2-7, with D possibly matching TRBD2 (5 bases). CDR1 is MDHEN and CDR2 is SYDVKM in the germline V gene. The CDR3 totals 15 residues. The V end lost 7 bases, the J end lost 0 bases, and 16 bases lay between the germline ends. CDR3 nucleotides: TGTGCCAGCAACACTAGATGGGCAAGCTCCTACGAGCAGTACTTC. Protein product: CASNTRWASSYEQYF.

The CDR3 DNA sequence: TGTGCCATCAGTCAGTACCGCCGCAAGGGAAGTCGGGGGGAGCAGTACTTC. It is translated as CAISQYRRKGSRGEQYF. The chain is built from TRBV10-3 and TRBJ2-7, with a weak D call TRBD2 (6 bases). CDR1 ENHRY and CDR2 SYGVKD come from the germline V gene. This CDR3 region has 17 residues. The ends were cut back, 5 bases at V and 7 bases at J, with 27 bases in the middle.

The J gene is TRBJ1-1, the V gene TRBV5-1; D remains unclear. Germline lookup yields CDR1 SGHRS and CDR2 YFSETQ. This CDR3 is 15 amino acids long. The V end lost 0 bases, the J end lost 4 bases, and 13 bases lay between the germline ends. The CDR3 loop reads CASSLGVGGSTEAFF. In DNA, the CDR3 is TGCGCCAGCAGCTTGGGAGTGGGAGGGAGCACTGAAGCTTTCTTT.

The chain employs TRBV2 and TRBJ2-5; D call uncertain. CDR1 and CDR2 from the germline V gene are SNHLY and FYNNEI. The V and J ends lost 2 bases and 4 bases respectively, with 11 bases between them. The CDR3 extends over 14 amino acids. CDR3 region: CASSEYDSLETQYF. CDR3 bases: TGTGCCAGCAGTGAATATGATAGTCTAGAGACCCAGTACTTC. Drawing the rest from reference TRBV2 and TRBJ2-5, the complete variable domain is EPEVTQTPSHQVTQMGQEVILRCVPISNHLYFYWYRQILGQKVEFLVSFYNNEISEKSEIFDDQFSVERPDGSNFTLKIRSTKLEDSAMYFCASSEYDSLETQYFGPGTRLLVL.

This chain joins TRBV4-3 and TRBJ1-3; D is perhaps TRBD1 (6 bases). Germline V gene lookup returns CDR1 LGHNA and CDR2 YSLEER. The CDR3 is made up of 15 amino acids. V was pared by 5 bases and J by 0 bases, with 11 bases between. The CDR3 sequence is CASSNKGVSGNTIYF. The DNA for the CDR3 is TGCGCCAGCAGCAATAAGGGGGTCTCTGGAAACACCATATATTTT.

V gene TRBV9 combines with J gene TRBJ2-5, with 12 positions matching TRBD2. J was trimmed by 5 bases and V by 4 bases; bases with no gene match: 6. CDR1 and CDR2 from the germline V gene are SGDLS and YYNGEE. This CDR3 contains 15 residues. In DNA form, the CDR3 reads TGTGCCAGCAGCCCGACTAGCGGGGGCGGGGAGACCCAGTACTTC. Amino acids: CASSPTSGGGETQYF.

V is TRBV5-1 and J is TRBJ2-7; maybe TRBD1 (6 bases). Per germline, CDR1 SGHRS and CDR2 YFSETQ. There are 15 residues in the CDR3. Trimming took 4 bases from V and 0 from J, leaving 14 bases between them. The CDR3 sequence is CASSRIPDSSYEQYF. As DNA, the CDR3 is TGCGCCAGCAGCCGCATACCGGACAGCTCCTACGAGCAGTACTTC.

The chain is built from TRBV19 and TRBJ1-6; no clear D gene. The CDR3 consists of 12 residues. V was clipped by 5 bases and J by 7 bases, with 6 bases between them. Per the germline V gene, CDR1 is LNHDA and CDR2 is SQIVND (reference sequence). The CDR3 protein is CASSPPNSPLHF. Written as DNA, the CDR3 is TGTGCCAGTAGTCCCCCGAATTCACCCCTCCACTTT.

The genes are TRBV29-1 and TRBJ2-5, with 8 nucleotides matching TRBD1. The CDR3 has 14 amino acids. The germline gives CDR1 SQVTM, CDR2 ANQGSEA. With V trimmed by 5 bases and J by 6 bases, 11 bases remained unmatched. CDR3: CSVLRVDRAKTQYF. In DNA, the CDR3 is TGCAGCGTTCTTAGGGTGGACAGGGCGAAGACCCAGTACTTC.

This rearrangement joins TRBV9 to TRBJ2-3; a possible D gene is TRBD2 (6 bases). Trimming removed 0 bases at V and 2 bases at J, with 19 bases between. CDR3 length equals 18 residues. CDR1 and CDR2 from the germline V gene are SGDLS and YYNGEE. CDR3 amino acids: CASSVGVMRGIPTDTQYF. Here the CDR3 DNA reads TGTGCCAGCAGCGTAGGAGTGATGCGGGGAATTCCCACAGATACGCAGTATTTT.

The chain carries TRBV11-2 and TRBJ1-1, with D unclear. Germline V lookup: CDR1 SGHAT, CDR2 FQNNGV. Trimming took 8 bases from V and 4 from J, leaving 20 bases between them. There are 15 residues in the CDR3. The CDR3, as DNA: TGTGCCAGCGGCCCGACATCCCCAATCTGCACTGAAGCTTTCTTT. It is translated as CASGPTSPICTEAFF.

The sample holds one count of this clone. The chain is built from TRBV25-1 and TRBJ2-5, with 8 bases fitting TRBD1. Germline CDR1 is MGHDK and CDR2 is SYGVNS. V lost 5 bases, J lost 5 bases, and 19 bases stayed unmatched. The CDR3 runs to 18 residues. The CDR3 coding sequence is TGTGCCAGCAGTCCCCCCGTGCGTGGACAGGGAGGTTGGGAGACCCAGTACTTC. As protein: CASSPPVRGQGGWETQYF.

The DNA for the CDR3 is TGTGCCAGCAGTTTATTCAGGGTCGAAGATACGCAGTATTTT. Translation gives CASSLFRVEDTQYF. This sequence joins TRBV28 and TRBJ2-3; a possible D gene is TRBD1 (5 bases). Germline values: CDR1 MDHEN, CDR2 SYDVKM. Trimming removed 1 base from V and 5 bases from J, with 10 bases in between. The CDR3 is 14 amino acids.